This T cell receptor beta chain was recorded in a study of T cells after yellow fever vaccination. Findings and caveats of the study: A large majority of primary-vaccination clones showed up again after the booster (around 96% CD4, 88% CD8).

One entry per CDR3 protein, called by TCRdb with MiXCR from the 5' RACE reads. This table has more than 300,000 distinct CDR3 sequences, 3.5% to 4.5% appearing once. V lost 11 bases, J lost 8 bases, and 3 bases stayed unmatched. The CDR3 runs 10 residues. The germline gives CDR1 LNHNV, CDR2 YYDKDF (reference sequence). This clonotype was counted only a few times. The target antigen is unknown. V is TRBV15 and J is TRBJ1-1, with 9 bases fitting TRBD1. The source material was PBMCs, sampled 15 days after the yellow fever booster vaccination. The sequence derives from a man between 18 and 29 years old who received the YFV17D yellow fever vaccine. DNA for the CDR3: TGTGCCGTTGGACAGGGGGAAGCTTTCTTT. The encoded protein is CAVGQGEAFF.